Following are 16 T cell receptor beta chains from one sample sequenced in a study of CDR3 diversity in severe acne. TCRdb used MiXCR to reprocess the PCR reads, holding one entry per CDR3 protein. The sample lists under 100,000 distinct CDR3 sequences, 45% to 50% seen once, with over 9.5% in the top ten. Sequencing used blood. These receptor sequences come from a male donor in good health, serving as a control.

The rearrangement uses TRBV6-4 and TRBJ2-1; TRBD2 might be the D (5 bases). The V gene's germline CDR1 is MRHNA and CDR2 SNTAGT. CDR3 size: 14 residues. The V gene lost 4 bases and the J gene lost 5 bases, with 12 bases spanning the gap. The CDR3 coding sequence is TGTGCCAGCAGTGGGCAGAGGGAACACAATGAGCAGTTCTTC. Encoded protein: CASSGQREHNEQFF.

The chain has TRBV7-3 and TRBJ2-7; 10 positions match TRBD2. This CDR3 has 20 residues. J was trimmed by 4 bases and V by 3 bases; bases with no gene match: 21. Per germline, CDR1 SGHTA and CDR2 FQGTGA. This chain's CDR3 is CASSLLPGLSRAGGRYEQYF. The CDR3 DNA reads TGTGCCAGCAGCTTGCTCCCGGGACTCTCAAGAGCGGGGGGGCGGTACGAGCAGTACTTC.

With regard to this clonotype: As the CDR3 is not closed by the conserved phenylalanine or tryptophan, this likely results from a read error. The rearrangement joins TRBV5-1 to TRBJ1-3, with TRBD1 matching over 9 bases. V lost 0 bases and J lost 8; bases outside the gene matches: 6. Per the germline V gene, CDR1 is SGHRS and CDR2 is YFSETQ. The CDR3 covers 15 residues. The CDR3 bases are TGCGCCAGCAGCTTGGACCGGGACAGGGAGGACACCATATATCTT. Encoded protein: CASSLDRDREDTIYL.

This chain uses TRBV27 with TRBJ1-5; D ambiguous. V was pared by 2 bases and J by 14 bases, with 19 bases between. Germline assignment: CDR1 MNHEY and CDR2 SMNVEV (reference sequence). The CDR3 covers 14 residues. CDR3 protein: CASSLGQARRYEHF. In DNA form, the CDR3 reads TGTGCCAGCAGTTTAGGTCAAGCGAGGCGCTACGAGCATTTT.

This chain's CDR3 is CASSLRGTGSRSTEAFF. For the CDR3, the DNA is TGTGCCAGCAGTTTAAGGGGCACAGGCAGCAGGAGCACTGAAGCTTTCTTT. The chain has TRBV12-3 or TRBV12-4 and TRBJ1-1, with D maybe TRBD1 (5 bases). This CDR3 is built from 17 residues. V dropped 2 bases and J dropped 4 bases, with 20 bases sitting between them.

J is TRBJ1-3 and V is TRBV2; D is undetermined. V was pared by 5 bases and J by 0 bases, with 8 bases between. This CDR3 has 14 amino acids. Germline V gives CDR1 SNHLY, CDR2 FYNNEI. The CDR3 DNA follows: TGTGCCAGCAGTACAGCTGGCTCTGGAAACACCATATATTTT. Translation gives CASSTAGSGNTIYF.

This clonotype occurred many times. The CDR3: CASSLGSGEQYF. The CDR3 nucleotides read TGTGCCAGCAGTTTGGGTAGCGGTGAGCAGTACTTC. V gene TRBV12-3 or TRBV12-4 combines with J gene TRBJ2-7, with a tentative D call TRBD2 (6 bases). The CDR3 length is 12 residues. V dropped 3 bases and J dropped 7 bases, with 10 bases sitting between them.

This clonotype was observed at least ten times. This chain joins TRBV28 and TRBJ2-3, with 7 bases fitting TRBD1. CDR3 length equals 15 residues. Trimming took 1 base from V and 3 from J; bases not matched to a gene: 4. Germline V gene sequence: CDR1 MDHEN, CDR2 SYDVKM. The CDR3 sequence is CASSLYQGVTDTQYF. For the CDR3, the DNA is TGTGCCAGCAGTTTATATCAGGGGGTGACAGATACGCAGTATTTT.

This clonotype has ten or more counts. V usage is TRBV11-2 and J usage is TRBJ2-3; maybe TRBD2 (7 bases). Trimming shortened V by 5 bases and J by 2 bases, and 26 bases separated the two germline ends. CDR1 SGHAT and CDR2 FQNNGV come from the germline V gene. CDR3 length equals 19 residues. The CDR3 reads CASSHSGASAGPHTDTQYF. For the CDR3, the DNA is TGTGCCAGCAGCCATTCGGGGGCTTCAGCGGGACCCCACACAGATACGCAGTATTTT.

The rearrangement joins TRBV7-8 to TRBJ1-2; D gene ambiguous. V was pared by 3 bases and J by 1 base, with 9 bases between. This CDR3 contains 14 residues. Germline V CDR1 and CDR2: SGHVS, FQNEAQ. The CDR3 DNA is TGTGCCAGCAGCTTTATCGGAGATAACTATGGCTACACCTTC. This encodes CASSFIGDNYGYTF.

As for this clonotype: A much larger clone lies one base from this, so it may be a read error. The chain uses TRBV25-1 and TRBJ2-2; 7 bases are shared with TRBD2. Per the germline V gene, CDR1 is MGHDK and CDR2 is SYGVNS. The CDR3 contains 13 residues. CDR3 nucleotide sequence: TGTGCCAGCAGTATTACTAGCGACGGGGAGCCGTTTTTT. It is translated as CASSITSDGEPFF.

V usage is TRBV2 and J usage is TRBJ1-3, with D possibly matching TRBD1 (5 bases). CDR1 and CDR2 (germline): SNHLY, FYNNEI. CDR3 length equals 13 residues. V shed 3 bases and J shed 9 bases, with 12 bases lying between them. This CDR3 is CASSEGREGTIYF. The CDR3 DNA is TGTGCCAGCAGTGAGGGCAGGGAAGGCACCATATATTTT.

This clonotype has more than one count but fewer than ten. The chain combines TRBV29-1 with TRBJ2-5; 8 bases match TRBD1. The CDR3 runs to 11 residues. Looked up from germline, CDR1 is SQVTM and CDR2 is ANQGSEA. V shed 7 bases and J 9 bases; nucleotides not matched to a gene: 7. The CDR3 nucleotides read TGCAGCGGCGAGACAGGGGTGGCCCAGTACTTC. It yields the protein CSGETGVAQYF.

This clonotype was observed a handful of times. A much more abundant neighbour one base away suggests this may be a read error. As DNA, the CDR3 is TGTGCCAGCAGCTCGGCCTCAGGGGCGACCTATGGCTACACCTTC. Its translation is CASSSASGATYGYTF. V usage is TRBV5-5 and J usage is TRBJ1-2; tentatively, D is TRBD1 (6 bases). The CDR3 is 15 residues long. V lost 3 bases and J 4 bases, leaving 16 bases between the germline ends. Germline CDR1 SGHKS, CDR2 YYEKEE (reference sequence).

The chain employs TRBV27 and TRBJ2-1; D ambiguous. This CDR3 is built from 12 residues. With 2 bases removed from V and 12 bases from J, the gap between germline ends came to 11 bases. The V gene's germline CDR1 is MNHEY and CDR2 SMNVEV (reference sequence). The DNA for the CDR3 is TGTGCCAGCAGTTTAAACCCCCCTGCGCAGTTCTTC. As protein: CASSLNPPAQFF.

This chain links TRBV2 with TRBJ1-2, with 7 positions matching TRBD1. This CDR3 contains 15 residues. The junction had 13 bases not matched to a gene; V was cut back by 10 bases and J by 2 bases. Germline V gives CDR1 SNHLY, CDR2 FYNNEI. CDR3 protein: CANKTTGTENYGYTF. Here the CDR3 DNA reads TGTGCCAACAAAACAACCGGGACAGAAAACTATGGCTACACCTTC.